Listed here are 18 T cell receptor beta chains from one sample, sequenced in a study of blood T cell repertoires in COVID-19. Sequencing used immunoSEQ multiplex PCR; TCRdb keeps in-frame clones, though not all of them. Among fewer than 200,000 clones listed, 84% were seen once. What was sequenced was peripheral blood. The source of these receptors is a woman of 80 years or more with COVID-19, enrolled during active disease.

V is TRBV14 and J is TRBJ2-3; 13 bases agree with TRBD2. There are 17 residues in the CDR3. The germline V gene has CDR1 SGHDN and CDR2 FVKESK. J lost 4 bases, V lost 4 bases, and 8 bases had no gene match. In DNA, the CDR3 is TGTGCCAGCAGCCCTCGGACTAGCGGGAGTATGTCAGATACGCAGTATTTT. As protein: CASSPRTSGSMSDTQYF.

V gene TRBV23-1 combines with J gene TRBJ2-3; a weak D match, TRBD1 (6 bases). TRBV23-1 carries the ORF label, with uncertain function. The V gene lost 11 bases and the J gene lost 1 base, with 13 bases spanning the gap. This CDR3 is 13 amino acids long. CDR3 in amino acids: CARQAVGTDTQYF. CDR3 DNA: TGCGCCCGACAGGCGGTCGGCACAGATACGCAGTATTTT.

The table lists this clone with a count of one. This chain uses TRBV6-2 or TRBV6-3 with TRBJ1-4; 7 bases fit TRBD1. With V trimmed by 2 bases and J by 12 bases, 15 bases remained unmatched. Germline V gene lookup returns CDR1 MNHEY and CDR2 SVGEGT. The CDR3 extends over 16 amino acids. The CDR3 is CASSYGRGRHPGELFF. The CDR3 region has the DNA TGTGCCAGCAGTTACGGAAGGGGGCGGCATCCCGGGGAACTGTTTTTT.

The chain joins TRBV3-1 (or the pseudogene TRBV3-2) to TRBJ1-2; the match to TRBD1 covers 10 bases. Germline trimming cut 1 base from V and 5 bases from J; bases unmatched to any gene: 4. From germline, CDR1 is LGHDT and CDR2 YNNKEL (reference sequence). The CDR3 has 15 amino acids. CDR3 coding DNA: TGTGCCAGCAGCCAAGCCGGGACAGGGGCATATGGCTACACCTTC. Its protein is CASSQAGTGAYGYTF.

The rearrangement joins TRBV7-2 to TRBJ2-7, with no clear D. CDR1 is SGHTA and CDR2 is FQGNSA in the germline V gene. The CDR3 contains 14 residues. With 0 bases removed from V and 6 bases from J, the gap between germline ends came to 12 bases. Here the CDR3 reads CASSLAPVPGEQYF. The CDR3 bases are TGTGCCAGCAGCTTAGCTCCTGTCCCCGGCGAGCAGTACTTC.

The gene calls are TRBV6-4 and TRBJ1-1, with 8 bases identical to TRBD1. V shed 10 bases and J 11 bases; nucleotides not matched to a gene: 12. The germline CDR1 and CDR2 sequences are MRHNA and SNTAGT. The CDR3 extends over 12 amino acids. DNA of the CDR3: TGTGCCACCCCCCGGCAGGGGGCTGTGGCTTTCTTT. It codes for CATPRQGAVAFF.

The J gene is TRBJ1-1, the V gene TRBV18; D gene uncertain. CDR1 and CDR2 (germline): KGHSH, LQKENI. V lost 1 base to trimming and J lost 1 base, with 13 bases between them. This CDR3 is built from 16 residues. CDR3 in amino acids: CASSPLFHGPNTEAFF. The CDR3 DNA reads as TGTGCCAGCTCACCACTGTTTCATGGGCCGAACACTGAAGCTTTCTTT.

Points on this clone: No DNA is shown, since the ends of the CDR3 on it are uncertain; the CDR3 is the one TCRdb lists. V and J are TRBV7-8 and TRBJ2-3; the table's D call TRBD1 went unverified against the DNA. Germline V gene sequence: CDR1 SGHVS, CDR2 FQNEAQ. The CDR3 spans 17 amino acids, including both terminal residues. The CDR3 sequence is CASSLGVGQGSSLVPYF.

The chain couples TRBV5-1 to TRBJ1-2; D gene uncertain. Between the trimmed V and J ends, which lost 1 base and 3 bases, there was a span of 10 bases. Germline CDR1 SGHRS, CDR2 YFSETQ. The CDR3 length is 14 residues. CDR3 nucleotides: TGCGCCAGCAGCTTGCTAGGACTAGACTATGGCTACACCTTC. It encodes CASSLLGLDYGYTF.

This clone appeared once. The genes are TRBV11-2 and TRBJ1-2, with a possible D match to TRBD1 (6 bases). Germline CDR1 and CDR2: SGHAT and FQNNGV. The CDR3 length is 15 residues. V was pared by 1 base and J by 7 bases, with 16 bases between. Here the CDR3 reads CASSLGARGTGGYTF. The CDR3 region has the DNA TGTGCCAGCAGCTTAGGCGCCAGGGGAACAGGTGGCTACACCTTC.

The rearrangement uses TRBV28 and TRBJ1-1; D is unresolved. Germline lookup yields CDR1 MDHEN and CDR2 SYDVKM. Trimming cost V 9 bases and J 2 bases, with 7 bases left between them. This CDR3 region has 11 residues. The CDR3 DNA follows: TGTGCCAGTAACAGAAACACTGAAGCTTTCTTT. Amino acids: CASNRNTEAFF.

The rearrangement links TRBV7-9 to TRBJ2-5, with 14 positions matching TRBD2. Trimming cost V 4 bases and J 3 bases; bases outside gene matches: 4. The CDR3 is made up of 16 amino acids. The V gene's germline CDR1 is SEHNR and CDR2 FQNEAQ (reference sequence). The CDR3 reads CASSSPTSGREETQYF. In nucleotides, the CDR3 is TGTGCCAGCAGCTCTCCGACTAGCGGGAGGGAAGAGACCCAGTACTTC.

The chain is built from TRBV9 and TRBJ2-7; D might be TRBD2 (5 bases). The V gene lost 0 bases and the J gene lost 6 bases, with 19 bases spanning the gap. The CDR3 runs to 16 residues. The germline V gene encodes CDR1 SGDLS and CDR2 YYNGEE. The CDR3 DNA reads TGTGCCAGCAGCGTAGGCTTTCAGCGGTCGGTGAGCGAGCAGTACTTC. Amino acid sequence: CASSVGFQRSVSEQYF.

The V and J genes are TRBV7-9 and TRBJ2-7, with D unclear. Trimming shortened V by 0 bases and J by 4 bases, and 16 bases separated the two germline ends. Germline loops: CDR1 SEHNR, CDR2 FQNEAQ (reference sequence). The CDR3 covers 16 residues. CDR3 sequence reads: CASSLAGPMARYEQYF. The CDR3 region has the DNA TGTGCCAGCAGCTTAGCTGGCCCTATGGCTAGGTACGAGCAGTACTTC.

The rearrangement joins TRBV7-6 to TRBJ2-3; 8 nucleotides match TRBD1. The CDR3 has 16 residues. Per germline, CDR1 SGHVS and CDR2 FNYEAQ. Losses at the gene ends were 5 bases for V and 1 base for J; bases not matched to a gene: 8. The CDR3 loop reads CASSSTGGLGTDTQYF. The CDR3 nucleotides are TGTGCCAGCAGCAGCACAGGGGGTCTTGGCACAGATACGCAGTATTTT.

This rearrangement joins TRBV30 to TRBJ2-2; D is unclear. CDR3 length: 13 residues. Per germline, CDR1 GTSNPN and CDR2 SVGIG (reference sequence). Between the trimmed V and J ends, which lost 5 bases and 4 bases, there was a span of 11 bases. The CDR3 region is CAWGPLFTGELFF. CDR3 nucleotide sequence: TGTGCCTGGGGCCCACTTTTCACCGGGGAGCTGTTTTTT. The variable domain in full, completed from reference TRBV30 and TRBJ2-2, reads SQTIHQWPATLVQPVGSPLSLECTVEGTSNPNLYWYRQAAGRGLQLLFYSVGIGQISSEVPQNLSASRPQDRQFILSSKKLLLSDSGFYLCAWGPLFTGELFFGEGSRLTVL.

The V gene is TRBV28, the J gene TRBJ2-2; a possible D gene is TRBD1 (5 bases). The CDR3 is 17 residues long. The V gene's germline CDR1 is MDHEN and CDR2 SYDVKM. V lost 2 bases and J lost 5, with 18 bases in between. As DNA, the CDR3 is TGTGCCAGCAGTTTAAAGATACAGGACCTAAGTACCGGGGAGCTGTTTTTT. Translation: CASSLKIQDLSTGELFF.

This chain connects TRBV7-9 to TRBJ2-2; 11 nucleotides line up with TRBD2. The CDR3 spans 16 residues. V shed 5 bases and J 3 bases; nucleotides not matched to a gene: 5. Germline values: CDR1 SEHNR, CDR2 FQNEAQ (reference sequence). The CDR3 DNA reads as TGTGCCAGCAGCCGGGGGACTAGCGGATACACCGGGGAGCTGTTTTTT. This sequence encodes CASSRGTSGYTGELFF.